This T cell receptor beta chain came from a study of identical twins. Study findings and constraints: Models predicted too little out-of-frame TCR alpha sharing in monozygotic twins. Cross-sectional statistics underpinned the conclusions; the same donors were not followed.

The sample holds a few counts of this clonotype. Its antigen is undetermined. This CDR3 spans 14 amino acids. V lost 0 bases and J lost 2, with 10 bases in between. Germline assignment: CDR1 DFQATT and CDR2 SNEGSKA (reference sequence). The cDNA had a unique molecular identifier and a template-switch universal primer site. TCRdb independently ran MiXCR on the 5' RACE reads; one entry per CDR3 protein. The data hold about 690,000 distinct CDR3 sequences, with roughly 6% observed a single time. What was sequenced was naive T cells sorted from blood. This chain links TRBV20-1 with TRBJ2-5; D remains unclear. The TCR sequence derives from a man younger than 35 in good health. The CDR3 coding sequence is TGCAGTGCTAGAGAGGTGGCTCCTCAAGAGACCCAGTACTTC. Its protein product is CSAREVAPQETQYF.